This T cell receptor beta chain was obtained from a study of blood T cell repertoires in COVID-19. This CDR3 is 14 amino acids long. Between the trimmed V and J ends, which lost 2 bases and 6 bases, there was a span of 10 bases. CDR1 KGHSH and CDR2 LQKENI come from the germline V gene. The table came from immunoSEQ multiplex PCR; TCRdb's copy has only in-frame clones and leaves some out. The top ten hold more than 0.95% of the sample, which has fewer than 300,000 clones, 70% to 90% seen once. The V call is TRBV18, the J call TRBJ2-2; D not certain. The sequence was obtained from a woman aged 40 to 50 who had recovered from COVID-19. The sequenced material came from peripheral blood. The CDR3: CASSPGVAAGELFF. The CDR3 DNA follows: TGTGCCAGCTCACCAGGCGTGGCGGCCGGGGAGCTGTTTTTT.